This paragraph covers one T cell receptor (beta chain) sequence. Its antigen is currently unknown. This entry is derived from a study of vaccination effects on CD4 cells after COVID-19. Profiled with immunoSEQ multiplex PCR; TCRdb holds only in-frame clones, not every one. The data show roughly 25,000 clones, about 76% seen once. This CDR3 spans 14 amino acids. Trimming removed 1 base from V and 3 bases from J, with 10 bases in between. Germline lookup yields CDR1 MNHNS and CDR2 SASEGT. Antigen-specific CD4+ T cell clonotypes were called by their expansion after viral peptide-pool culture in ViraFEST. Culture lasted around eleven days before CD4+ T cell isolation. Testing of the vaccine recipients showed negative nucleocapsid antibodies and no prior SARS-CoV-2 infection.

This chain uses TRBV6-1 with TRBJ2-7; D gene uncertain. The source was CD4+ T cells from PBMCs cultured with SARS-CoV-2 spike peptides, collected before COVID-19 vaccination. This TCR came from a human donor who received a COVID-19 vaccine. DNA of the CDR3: TGTGCCAGCAGTGAAGGCCCATTTAACTACGAGCAGTACTTC. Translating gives CASSEGPFNYEQYF.